This T cell receptor (beta chain) was documented in a study of blood T cell repertoires in COVID-19. Study in general: The United States, Italy and Spain were the sources of the acute and convalescent COVID-19 samples. In each case, the material was cDNA or gDNA derived from T cells, B-cell-depleted T cells, or PBMCs.

After removal of 0 bases from V and 5 bases from J, the junction contained 7 bases not matched to a gene. CDR3 size: 15 residues. Germline CDR1 is SGHKS and CDR2 is YYEKEE (reference sequence). Per the original data handling: Amplification from reference gene primers served as the basis for estimated nucleated cell counts. This table comes from immunoSEQ multiplex PCR, and its TCRdb copy is limited to in-frame clones, with some not included. V and J calls and clone size come straight from that table; D and trimming were deduced from the DNA. This table holds some 230,000 clones, approximately 85% found once.

Sequenced material: peripheral blood. This sequence joins TRBV5-5 and TRBJ2-5, with TRBD2 matching over 7 bases. The TCR was taken from a man between 40 and 49 years old with acute or convalescent COVID-19. The CDR3 region is CASSLERGLEETQYF. Written as DNA, the CDR3 is TGTGCCAGCAGCTTGGAGCGGGGCTTAGAGGAGACCCAGTACTTC.